This T cell receptor (beta chain) was captured in a study of T cell changes during pregnancy in multiple sclerosis. The data were produced by immunoSEQ multiplex PCR, yet TCRdb's version contains in-frame clones alone and is incomplete. In the table there are 50,000 to 60,000 clones, about 93% of which are singletons. V shed 4 bases, J shed 4 bases, and the junction held 7 bases outside the gene matches. Germline loops: CDR1 SGHNT, CDR2 YYREEE (reference sequence). The CDR3 covers 16 residues. Sequencing used CD4+ T cells from peripheral blood mononuclear cells, obtained in the second trimester of pregnancy. The TCR was taken from a female donor with multiple sclerosis, enrolled in a pregnancy study. This chain uses TRBV5-4 with TRBJ2-6; 8 bases line up with TRBD2. The CDR3 nucleotides are TGTGCCAGCAGCACGGGGGGGGGCGCCGGGGCCAACGTCCTGACTTTC. Translated, it gives CASSTGGGAGANVLTF.